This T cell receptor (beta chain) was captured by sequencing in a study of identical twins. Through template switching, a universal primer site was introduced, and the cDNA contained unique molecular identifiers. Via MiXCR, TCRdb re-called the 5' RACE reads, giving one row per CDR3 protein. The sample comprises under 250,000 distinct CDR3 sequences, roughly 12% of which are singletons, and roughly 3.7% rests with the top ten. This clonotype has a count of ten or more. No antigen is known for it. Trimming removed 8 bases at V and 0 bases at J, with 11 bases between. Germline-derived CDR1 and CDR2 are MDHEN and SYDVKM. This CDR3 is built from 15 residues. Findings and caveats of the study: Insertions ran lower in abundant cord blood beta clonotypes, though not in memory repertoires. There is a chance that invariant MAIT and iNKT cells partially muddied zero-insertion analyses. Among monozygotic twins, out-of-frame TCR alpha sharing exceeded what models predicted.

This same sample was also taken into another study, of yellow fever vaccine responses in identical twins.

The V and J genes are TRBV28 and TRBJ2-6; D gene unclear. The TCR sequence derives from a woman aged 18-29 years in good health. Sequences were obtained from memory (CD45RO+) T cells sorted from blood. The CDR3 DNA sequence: TGTGCCAGCGAACAAATAGGCTCTGGGGCCAACGTCCTGACTTTC. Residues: CASEQIGSGANVLTF.